This T cell receptor (beta chain) was recorded in a study of post-analysis software for immune sequencing data. Study-level findings and limits: Samples prepared in the same batch strongly co-clustered by F measure. Elevated frequency relative to controls characterized 4 or 5 TRBV segments in patients, TRBV5-6, TRBV5-1 and TRBV20-1 among them. Normalized Chao1 diversity was significantly lower in multiple sclerosis patients than in controls.

The authors incorporated unique molecular identifiers into the TCR beta cDNA libraries. Between roughly 1 and 10 million T cells gave rise to hundreds of thousands of cDNA molecules. TCRdb re-called the PCR reads with MiXCR, one entry per CDR3 protein. Of about 770,000 distinct CDR3 sequences listed, roughly 46% are singletons. Remarks on this clonotype: Its specificity is unknown.

V was clipped by 4 bases and J by 2 bases; unmatched bases: 8. The CDR3 runs 16 residues. Germline V gene lookup returns CDR1 SGHRS and CDR2 YFSETQ. V is TRBV5-1 and J is TRBJ2-1; 8 bases fit TRBD2. The specimen was blood. The clonotype was recovered from a girl aged 10 to 17 with multiple sclerosis. CDR3 sequence: CASSQGLAGTYNEQFF. DNA of the CDR3: TGCGCCAGCAGCCAGGGGCTAGCGGGCACCTACAATGAGCAGTTCTTC.